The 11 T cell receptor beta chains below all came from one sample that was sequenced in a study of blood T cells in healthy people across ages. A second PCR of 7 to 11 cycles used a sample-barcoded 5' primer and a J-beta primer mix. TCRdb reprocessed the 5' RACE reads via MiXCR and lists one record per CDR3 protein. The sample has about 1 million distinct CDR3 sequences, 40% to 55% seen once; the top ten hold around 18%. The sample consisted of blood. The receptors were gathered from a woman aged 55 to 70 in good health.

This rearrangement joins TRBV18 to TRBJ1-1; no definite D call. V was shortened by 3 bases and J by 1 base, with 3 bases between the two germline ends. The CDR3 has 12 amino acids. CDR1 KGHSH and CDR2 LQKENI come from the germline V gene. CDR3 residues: CASSPENTEAFF. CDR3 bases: TGTGCCAGCTCACCTGAGAACACTGAAGCTTTCTTT.

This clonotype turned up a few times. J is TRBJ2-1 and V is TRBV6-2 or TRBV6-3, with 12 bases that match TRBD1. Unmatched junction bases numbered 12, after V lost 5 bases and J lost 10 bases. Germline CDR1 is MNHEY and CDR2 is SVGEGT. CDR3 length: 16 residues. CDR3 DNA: TGTGCCAGCAGTAACGCCGGGACAGGGGGCGGTCGGGAGCAGTTCTTC. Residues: CASSNAGTGGGREQFF.

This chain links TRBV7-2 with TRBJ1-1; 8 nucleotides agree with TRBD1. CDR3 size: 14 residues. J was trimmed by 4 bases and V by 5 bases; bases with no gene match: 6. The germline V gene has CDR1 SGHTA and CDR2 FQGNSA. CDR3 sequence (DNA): TGTGCCAGCAGCGTCAACAGGGGGTGCACTGAAGCTTTCTTT. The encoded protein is CASSVNRGCTEAFF.

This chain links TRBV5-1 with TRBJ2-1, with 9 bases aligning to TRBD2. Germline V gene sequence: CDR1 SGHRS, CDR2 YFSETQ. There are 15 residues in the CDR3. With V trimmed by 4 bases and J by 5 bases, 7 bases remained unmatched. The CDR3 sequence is CASSAIGGRDNEQFF. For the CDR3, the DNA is TGCGCCAGCAGCGCCATTGGCGGGAGGGACAATGAGCAGTTCTTC.

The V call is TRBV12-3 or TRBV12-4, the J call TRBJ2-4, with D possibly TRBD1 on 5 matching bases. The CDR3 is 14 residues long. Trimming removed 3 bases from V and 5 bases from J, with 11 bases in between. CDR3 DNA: TGTGCCAGCAGTTTTAATACAGGACAAAACATTCAGTACTTC. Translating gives CASSFNTGQNIQYF.

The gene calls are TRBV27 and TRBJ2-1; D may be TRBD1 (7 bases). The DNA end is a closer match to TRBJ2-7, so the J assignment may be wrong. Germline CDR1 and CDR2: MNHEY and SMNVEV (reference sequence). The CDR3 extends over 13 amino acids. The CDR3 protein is CASSLWRGPEQYF. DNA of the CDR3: TGTGCCAGCAGTTTATGGAGGGGGCCCGAGCAGTACTTC.

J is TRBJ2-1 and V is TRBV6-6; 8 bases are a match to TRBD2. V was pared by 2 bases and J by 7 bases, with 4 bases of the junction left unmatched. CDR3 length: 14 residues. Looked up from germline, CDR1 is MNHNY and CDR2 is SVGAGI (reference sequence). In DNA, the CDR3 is TGTGCCAGCAGTTACAGCCGGGAGGGGAATGAGCAGTTCTTC. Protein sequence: CASSYSREGNEQFF.

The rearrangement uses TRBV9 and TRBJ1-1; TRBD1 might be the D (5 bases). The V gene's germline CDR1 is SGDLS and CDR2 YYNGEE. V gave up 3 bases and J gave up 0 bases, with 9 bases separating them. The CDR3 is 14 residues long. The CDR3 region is CASSGDSVNTEAFF. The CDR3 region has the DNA TGTGCCAGCAGCGGAGACAGCGTGAACACTGAAGCTTTCTTT.

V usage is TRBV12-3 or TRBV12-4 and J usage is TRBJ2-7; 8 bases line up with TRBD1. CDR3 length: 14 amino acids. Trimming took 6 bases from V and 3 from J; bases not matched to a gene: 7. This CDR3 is CASRGTGGDYEQYF. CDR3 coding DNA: TGTGCCAGCAGGGGGACAGGAGGGGACTACGAGCAGTACTTC.

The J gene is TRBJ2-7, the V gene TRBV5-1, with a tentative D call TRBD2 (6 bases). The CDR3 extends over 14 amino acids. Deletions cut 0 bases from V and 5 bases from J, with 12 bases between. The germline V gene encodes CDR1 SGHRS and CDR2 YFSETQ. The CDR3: CASSLGGMIDEQYF. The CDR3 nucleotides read TGCGCCAGCAGCTTGGGCGGGATGATCGACGAGCAGTACTTC.

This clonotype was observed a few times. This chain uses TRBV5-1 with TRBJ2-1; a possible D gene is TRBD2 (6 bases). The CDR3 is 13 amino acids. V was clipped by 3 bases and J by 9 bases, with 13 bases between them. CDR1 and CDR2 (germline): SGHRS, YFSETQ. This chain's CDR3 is CASSWGDGLEQFF. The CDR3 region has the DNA TGCGCCAGCAGCTGGGGGGACGGTCTTGAGCAGTTCTTC.